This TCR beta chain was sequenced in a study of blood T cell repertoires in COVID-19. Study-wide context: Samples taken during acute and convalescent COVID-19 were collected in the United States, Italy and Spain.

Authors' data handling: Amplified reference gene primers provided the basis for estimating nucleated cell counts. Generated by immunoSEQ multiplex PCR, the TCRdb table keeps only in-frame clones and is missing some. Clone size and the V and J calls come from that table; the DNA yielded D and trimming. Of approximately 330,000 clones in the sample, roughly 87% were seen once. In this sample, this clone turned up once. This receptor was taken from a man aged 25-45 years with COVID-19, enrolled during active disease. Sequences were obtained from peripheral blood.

The CDR3 DNA reads as TGTGCCAGCAGCCAAGTGCGGACAGGGGAAGAGACCCAGTACTTC. As protein: CASSQVRTGEETQYF. The chain employs TRBV3-1 (or the pseudogene TRBV3-2) and TRBJ2-5; TRBD1 aligns across 9 bases. From germline, CDR1 is LGHDT and CDR2 YNNKEL (reference sequence). Trimming at V came to 1 base and at J to 3 bases, leaving 3 bases not matched to a gene. This CDR3 region has 15 residues.